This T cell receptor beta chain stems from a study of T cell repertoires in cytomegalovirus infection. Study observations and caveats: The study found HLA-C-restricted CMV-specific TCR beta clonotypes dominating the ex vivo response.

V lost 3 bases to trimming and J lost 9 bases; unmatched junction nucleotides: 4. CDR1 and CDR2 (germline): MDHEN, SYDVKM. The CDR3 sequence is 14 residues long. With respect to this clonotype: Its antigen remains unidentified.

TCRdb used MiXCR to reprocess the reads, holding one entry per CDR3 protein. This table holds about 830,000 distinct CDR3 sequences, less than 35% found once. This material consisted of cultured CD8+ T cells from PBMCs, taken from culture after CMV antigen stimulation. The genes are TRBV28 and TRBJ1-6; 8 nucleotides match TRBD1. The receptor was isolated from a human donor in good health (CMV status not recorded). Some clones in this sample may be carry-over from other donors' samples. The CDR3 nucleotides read TGTGCCAGCAGTTTCCCAGGGGGCAGTTCACCCCTCCACTTT. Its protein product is CASSFPGGSSPLHF.